The subject of this entry is one T cell receptor beta chain. The antigen is unknown. Healthy donors had no documented immune events, such as infections, while sampled. The data were taken from a study of identifying expanded T cells in peripheral blood. The study, taken as a whole, reports: Over around two and four weeks, about 17 and 20 clones changed, versus around 1.1 between replicates. Approximately 2-week clone count variance significantly increased as total template count grew.

TCRdb's copy holds only in-frame clones and misses some; the assay was immunoSEQ multiplex PCR. The sample has some 95,000 clones; roughly 86% are singletons. The CDR3 contains 14 residues. CDR1 and CDR2 from the germline V gene are SEHNR and FQNEAQ (reference sequence). After removal of 5 bases from V and 5 bases from J, the junction contained 5 bases not matched to a gene. This chain joins TRBV7-9 and TRBJ1-1; 10 nucleotides match TRBD1. Material: blood. The receptor's source is a person between 18 and 70 years old in good health. The CDR3 spells CASSPGTGETEAFF. CDR3 sequence (DNA): TGTGCCAGCAGCCCAGGGACAGGGGAAACTGAAGCTTTCTTT.